Included here is one T cell receptor (beta chain) sequence, with context. Its antigen is still unknown. No much larger clonotype is one base removed from it; base qualities were not supplied. Unfractionated whole blood was collected in Tempus Blood RNA tubes, and total RNA was extracted from that blood. Roughly 5 healthy volunteers acted as controls for TCR sequencing and had blood drawn at day 0, 2 weeks and 6 weeks. The CDR3 runs 17 amino acids, cysteine and phenylalanine included. Of all the DNA, just the CDR3 is kept, 51 bases in frame from base 1. Relative to germline, V is missing 5 bases and J is missing 0 bases, with 2 bases of the junction outside any gene match. CDR1 SGHAT and CDR2 FQNNGV are derived from the germline V gene. Library construction relied on 5' RACE. Sequencing was carried out with an Illumina MiSeq. During library preparation, unique molecular identifiers were attached to individual cDNA molecules so that TCRs could be counted in a quantitative, reproducible way. The paper's processing steps were these. A median of about 87,000 TCRs per sample was observed, with a range of roughly 23,224 to 700,000. The Decombinator software suite was used to annotate the V, J and CDR3 of the TCR reads. For the PS versus PT1 abundance plots, all samples were subsampled to the same number of TCRs (28,000). TCRs were defined as expanded if absent before sensitization and observed at least eight times at the 2-week time point. The raw public reads went through TCRdb reprocessing: fastp at Q25, MiXCR clone calling, in-frame beta chains kept. Duplicate CDR3 protein sequences are folded into a single record with the most common DNA and genes. The authors' filters were not applied to this entry. This sample comprises 95,000 to 120,000 distinct CDR3 sequences, approximately 20% of them detected only once. The ten largest make up 2.8% of the sample.

The sample originates from a study of human T cells and chemical hapten exposure (dated by TCRdb to the early 2020s). For context, the study as a whole: Libraries were combined into a pool for sequencing, and differences in TCR yield between samples came mainly from small differences in library volumes within the pool. The study tracked peripheral blood TCR repertoire changes in vivo during primary and secondary sensitization to the hapten diphenylcyclopropenone (DPC) in alopecia patients. Each blood RNA sample was used to sequence both TCR alpha and TCR beta chains.

Overall study outcomes, separate from this receptor: Repeated subsampling changed both the strength of the expansion versus patch-test correlation and the threshold at which that correlation became significant. DPC sensitization did not change the number of TCRs with a frequency above 1 in 1000, and there was no evidence of changes in global repertoire structure.

The sequence joins TRBV11-2 to TRBJ2-1; the central 15 bases match TRBD2. This sequence originates from a human donor in good health. In nucleotides, the sequence is TGTGCCAGCAGCCGGGGACTAGCGGGAGGCTCCTACAATGAGCAGTTCTTC. Its translation reads: CASSRGLAGGSYNEQFF.